This T cell receptor beta chain was observed in a study of graft-versus-host responses after intestinal transplantation (dated by TCRdb to the early 2020s). About the investigation overall: Recipients received multivisceral, liver-intestinal, or isolated intestinal transplants. Anti-thymocyte globulin induction was given to all recipients, followed by maintenance tacrolimus and steroids for two to four years. After intestinal transplantation, graft-versus-host and host-versus-graft alloreactive T cell clones in the graft, circulation and bone marrow were tracked using bulk TCR-beta CDR3 sequencing. Alloreactive clones were identified by sequencing pre-transplant mixed lymphocyte reaction products and comparing these products with unstimulated pre-transplant donor and recipient T cells. Of the 20 to 25 intestinal transplant recipients enrolled in the cohort, one of whom was a retransplant, a few patients without pretransplant specimens were excluded. A peak of at least 4% donor T cells among recipient peripheral blood mononuclear cells was the definition used for donor T cell macrochimerism. Rather than going through the commercial service, samples from three later patients were sequenced in-house on an Illumina MiSeq and processed with MiXCR.

Library generation was performed with the immunoSEQ multiplex PCR assay. For most patients, genomic DNA was isolated using the Qiagen DNeasy Blood and Tissue Kit and was shipped frozen to Adaptive Biotechnologies for TCR sequencing. For most patients, high-throughput TCR-beta CDR3 sequencing of genomic DNA was performed by Adaptive Biotechnologies. The source study handled its data this way. Adaptive's ImmunoSEQ software was the source of the TCR sequencing data for 18 patients, while a few other patients were processed with MiXCR and VDJtools. To correct CD4 versus CD8 sorting errors, any sequence found in both subsets at a frequency ratio below 5:1 was removed. CDR3 nucleotide sequences shared between donor and recipient were removed because the origin of such sequences could not be assigned. To count as alloreactive, a clone needed at least 2-fold expansion over unstimulated cells and a minimum CFSE-low frequency of 0.002% (template counts) or 0.001% (read counts). Mappable clones were those detected in sequenced pre-transplant spleen, lymph node, or MLR CFSE-low populations of the donor or recipient. The cumulative frequency of alloreactive clones was calculated as a percentage of all sequences, weighted by copy number. Drawn from immuneACCESS, this table holds only the in-frame rearrangements with V and J called that TCRdb kept. Clones are partly lost; checked studies trace under half to an unresolved V gene and leave the rest unexplained. V, J and clone size were drawn from that table, and D and trimming were deduced from the DNA. The sample table lists over 100,000 clones, approximately 95% of them with a count of one. 3.3% of the sample belongs to the ten largest clones.

Study-wide findings and limitations: In patients with donor T cell macrochimerism, the allografts had high GvH to HvG T cell clonal ratios. Conclusions were limited by the relatively low number and heterogeneity of intestinal transplant patients. GvH clones were detected in recipient bone marrow, and some appeared earlier in ileal mucosa or blood, consistent with an intestinal mucosal origin. Early after transplant, peak levels of circulating GvH clones were found to be associated with declines in HvG clones.

Concerning this clone: Its antigen specificity is not known. Base quality data are lacking; no much larger clone is found one base away.

The germline V gene provides CDR1 MGHRA and CDR2 YSYEKL. The CDR3 runs 13 residues from the cysteine to the phenylalanine. The sequence is cut down to CDR3 DNA, 39 bases in frame from base 1. V sheds 1 base and J sheds 5 bases, leaving 6 bases between their ends. The time point tag for this specimen amounts to: cells obtained before transplantation from donor or recipient. CD3+CD4+ and CD3+CD8+ populations were FACS-sorted from unstimulated pre-transplant donor and recipient cells taken from spleen or lymph nodes. The sequencing here drew on unstimulated CD8+ T cells sorted from spleen or lymph node cells, taken before intestinal transplant. Recombination connected TRBV4-1 to TRBJ1-5; the D gene identity is not certain. The TCR was taken from a human donor who received an intestinal transplant. CDR3 loop: CASSQVPYQPQHF. The DNA sequence is TGCGCCAGCAGCCAAGTCCCCTATCAGCCCCAGCATTTT.